These 27 T cell receptor beta chains were sequenced from one sample in a study of blood T cell repertoires in COVID-19. Repertoires were generated with immunoSEQ multiplex PCR, while TCRdb's copy carries only in-frame clones and drops some. The sample has 95,000 to 100,000 clones, over 75% seen once. The sequenced sample consisted of peripheral blood. Receptors originate from a woman aged 25-40 years with acute or convalescent COVID-19.

The chain recombines TRBV4-2 with TRBJ1-1; 8 bases are a match to TRBD1. Germline values: CDR1 LGHNA, CDR2 YNFKEQ. V trimming: 3 bases; J trimming: 4 bases; junction bases outside the gene matches: 7. There are 15 residues in the CDR3. CDR3 coding DNA: TGTGCCAGCAGCCAGAGACAGGGGTCGACCACTGAAGCTTTCTTT. This encodes CASSQRQGSTTEAFF.

This CDR3 is CASSWVGADTQYF. CDR3 DNA: TGTGCCAGCAGTTGGGTAGGGGCAGATACGCAGTATTTT. The chain couples TRBV12-3 or TRBV12-4 to TRBJ2-3; the D gene is possibly TRBD1 (5 bases). V lost 4 bases and J 4 bases, leaving 9 bases between the germline ends. The CDR3 totals 13 residues.

This chain joins TRBV6-7 and TRBJ1-6, with D unclear. TRBV6-7 is known as an ORF, though its function is uncertain. The CDR3 is made up of 11 amino acids. V was clipped by 8 bases and J by 9 bases, with 8 bases between them. The DNA for the CDR3 is TGTGCCAGCCCAGGTCTTTCACCCCTCCACTTT. It specifies CASPGLSPLHF.

The V gene is TRBV11-2, the J gene TRBJ2-2; 14 bases align to TRBD2. Per the germline V gene, CDR1 is SGHAT and CDR2 is FQNNGV. The CDR3 totals 17 residues. V dropped 3 bases and J dropped 5; count of bases not matched to a gene: 5. The CDR3 bases are TGTGCCAGCAGCTTTGGACTAGCGGGGGGCAGGACCGGGGAGCTGTTTTTT. Its translation is CASSFGLAGGRTGELFF.

The chain uses TRBV28 and TRBJ1-3, with a weak D call TRBD1 (6 bases). Looked up from germline, CDR1 is MDHEN and CDR2 is SYDVKM. This CDR3 is built from 16 residues. The germline V and J ends were trimmed by 7 bases and 2 bases, with 18 bases remaining between them. CDR3 sequence: CASIRGQPLTGNTIYF. CDR3 in DNA: TGTGCCAGCATTAGAGGACAGCCCTTAACTGGAAACACCATATATTTT.

The chain joins TRBV2 to TRBJ2-7, with 8 nucleotides matching TRBD1. The CDR3 is 14 amino acids. Trimming removed 5 bases from V and 2 bases from J; junction bases left unmatched: 5. Looked up from germline, CDR1 is SNHLY and CDR2 is FYNNEI. CDR3 protein: CASSRGQGAYEQYF. The CDR3 coding sequence is TGTGCCAGCAGTCGCGGACAGGGAGCCTACGAGCAGTACTTC.

The sample holds one count of this clone. The chain has TRBV5-1 and TRBJ1-2; D call uncertain. The CDR3 sequence is 13 residues long. V was trimmed by 0 bases and J by 6 bases, leaving 9 bases between them. Germline values: CDR1 SGHRS, CDR2 YFSETQ. The CDR3 bases are TGCGCCAGCAGCTTGGGGTCAGACAATGGCTACACCTTC. Residues: CASSLGSDNGYTF. Variable domain in full (rest from reference TRBV5-1 and TRBJ1-2): KAGVTQTPRYLIKTRGQQVTLSCSPISGHRSVSWYQQTPGQGLQFLFEYFSETQRNKGNFPGRFSGRQFSNSRSEMNVSTLELGDSALYLCASSLGSDNGYTFGSGTRLTVV.

The gene calls are TRBV15 and TRBJ1-1, with D unresolved. Trimming left V 0 bases short and J 5 bases short, with 10 bases between. The CDR3 contains 14 residues. Germline V gene sequence: CDR1 LNHNV, CDR2 YYDKDF (reference sequence). CDR3 DNA: TGTGCCACCAGCAGAGAGGGCACGGGGACTGAAGCTTTCTTT. It is translated as CATSREGTGTEAFF.

The chain is built from TRBV9 and TRBJ1-1, with 7 bases matching TRBD1. Germline V gives CDR1 SGDLS, CDR2 YYNGEE. The CDR3 runs to 14 residues. The V segment lost 0 bases and the J segment 4 bases; nucleotides outside the gene matches: 3. CDR3 nucleotide sequence: TGTGCCAGCAGCGTAGAGCAGGGGGGCACTGAAGCTTTCTTT. It is translated as CASSVEQGGTEAFF.

The rearrangement joins TRBV3-1 (or the pseudogene TRBV3-2) to TRBJ2-3; a possible D gene is TRBD2 (6 bases). Germline V gene sequence: CDR1 LGHDT, CDR2 YNNKEL (reference sequence). This CDR3 is 21 amino acids long. V lost 1 base, J lost 0 bases, and 26 bases lay in between. The CDR3, as DNA: TGTGCCAGCAGCCAAGCCTACCGAAGATTAGGTAGCGGAACGAGCACAGATACGCAGTATTTT. It translates to CASSQAYRRLGSGTSTDTQYF.

The chain combines TRBV7-2 with TRBJ2-1; D gene uncertain. Germline V gene sequence: CDR1 SGHTA, CDR2 FQGNSA. V was cut by 2 bases and J by 12 bases, with 14 bases left in between. The CDR3 sequence is 13 residues long. The CDR3 protein is CASSLSRANGQFF. CDR3 nucleotides: TGTGCCAGCAGCTTATCTAGAGCCAACGGGCAGTTCTTC.

This clone showed up just once. CDR3 nucleotides: TGTGCCACCTTATACGGAGGTACTAATGAAAAACTGTTTTTT. Its protein product is CATLYGGTNEKLFF. The V gene is TRBV24-1, the J gene TRBJ1-4; D gene ambiguous. The CDR3 extends over 14 amino acids. Trimming took off 9 bases at V and 2 bases at J, with 12 bases between the two ends. Germline V gene data show CDR1 as KGHDR and CDR2 as SFDVKD.

This rearrangement joins TRBV7-6 to TRBJ1-1, with TRBD1 matching over 7 bases. The length of the CDR3 is 14 residues. CDR1 is SGHVS, CDR2 FNYEAQ, per germline. V lost 0 bases to trimming and J lost 7 bases; unmatched junction nucleotides: 5. CDR3 protein: CASSLAAGGNEAFF. The CDR3 DNA reads as TGTGCCAGCAGCTTAGCGGCAGGGGGTAATGAAGCTTTCTTT. Combining the CDR3 with reference TRBV7-6 and TRBJ1-1 gives the whole variable domain GAGVSQSPRYKVTKRGQDVALRCDPISGHVSLYWYRQALGQGPEFLTYFNYEAQQDKSGLPNDRFSAERPEGSISTLTIQRTEQRDSAMYRCASSLAAGGNEAFFGQGTRLTVV.

The chain couples TRBV28 to TRBJ1-1; D might be TRBD1 (6 bases). The germline V and J ends were trimmed by 3 bases and 5 bases, with 10 bases remaining between them. The length of the CDR3 is 13 residues. From germline, CDR1 is MDHEN and CDR2 SYDVKM. For the CDR3, the DNA is TGTGCCAGCAGTTTGCAGGGGCAGACTGAAGCTTTCTTT. Amino acid sequence: CASSLQGQTEAFF.

The J gene is TRBJ2-6, the V gene TRBV11-2, with 10 positions matching TRBD1. Germline V gives CDR1 SGHAT, CDR2 FQNNGV. V lost 5 bases and J lost 0; bases outside the gene matches: 1. The CDR3 loop spans 16 amino acids. Written as DNA, the CDR3 is TGTGCCAGCAGCAGACAGGGGGCCTCTGGGGCCAACGTCCTGACTTTC. Translation: CASSRQGASGANVLTF.

This clone was counted once. The genes are TRBV3-1 (or the pseudogene TRBV3-2) and TRBJ2-1, with D unresolved. The CDR3 consists of 12 residues. The V end lost 0 bases, the J end lost 10 bases, and 7 bases lay between the germline ends. Germline CDR1 and CDR2: LGHDT and YNNKEL (reference sequence). The chain's CDR3 is CASSQDLREQFF. Written as DNA, the CDR3 is TGTGCCAGCAGCCAAGATTTACGGGAGCAGTTCTTC.

The chain recombines TRBV27 with TRBJ2-7; 7 nucleotides line up with TRBD2. Unmatched junction bases numbered 14, after V lost 3 bases and J lost 3 bases. The CDR3 is 17 amino acids. Per germline, CDR1 MNHEY and CDR2 SMNVEV (reference sequence). The CDR3 sequence: CASSFLSAGGTIYEQYF. The CDR3 coding sequence is TGTGCCAGCAGTTTTCTCTCGGCCGGAGGGACTATCTACGAGCAGTACTTC.

V is TRBV4-2 and J is TRBJ2-7, with D possibly matching TRBD1 (5 bases). V dropped 0 bases and J dropped 2 bases, with 8 bases sitting between them. The germline CDR1 and CDR2 sequences are LGHNA and YNFKEQ. The length of the CDR3 is 14 residues. This chain's CDR3 is CASSQDRVTYEQYF. For the CDR3, the DNA is TGTGCCAGCAGCCAAGACAGGGTGACCTACGAGCAGTACTTC.

The rearrangement links TRBV5-6 to TRBJ1-3; 7 bases align to TRBD1. Germline lookup yields CDR1 SGHDT and CDR2 YYEEEE. The CDR3 length is 15 residues. J gave up 4 bases and V 1 base, and 5 bases lay outside the gene matches. This CDR3 is CASSLYRGFGNTIYF. In DNA, the CDR3 is TGTGCCAGCAGCTTGTACAGGGGTTTCGGAAACACCATATATTTT.

The chain recombines TRBV5-1 with TRBJ2-3; 9 bases align to TRBD2. CDR3 length equals 16 residues. Per the germline V gene, CDR1 is SGHRS and CDR2 is YFSETQ. The J segment lost 4 bases and the V segment lost 1 base, leaving 7 bases of the junction unmatched. Here the CDR3 reads CASSLLAGGPSDTQYF. The CDR3 DNA reads TGCGCCAGCAGCTTGCTGGCGGGGGGGCCCTCAGATACGCAGTATTTT.

CDR3 sequence reads: CASSAGGGRRIEFF. CDR3 sequence (DNA): TGTGCCAGTAGTGCCGGGGGGGGTCGACGTATTGAGTTCTTC. The rearrangement joins TRBV19 to TRBJ2-1; 8 bases fit TRBD2. The CDR3 runs 14 residues. V lost 5 bases to trimming and J lost 14 bases; unmatched junction nucleotides: 14. CDR1 and CDR2 from the germline V gene are LNHDA and SQIVND (reference sequence).

This chain links TRBV28 with TRBJ1-5, with 8 bases identical to TRBD1. The CDR3 consists of 13 residues. V lost 6 bases, J lost 7 bases, and 5 bases stayed unmatched. Germline CDR1 reads MDHEN; CDR2 reads SYDVKM. CDR3 sequence: CASRWGQEQPQHF. The CDR3 region has the DNA TGTGCCAGCAGATGGGGACAGGAGCAGCCCCAGCATTTT.

The V call is TRBV18, the J call TRBJ1-1; no clear D. This CDR3 has 15 residues. Between the trimmed V and J ends, which lost 4 bases and 1 base, there was a span of 13 bases. The germline V gene encodes CDR1 KGHSH and CDR2 LQKENI. CDR3 sequence reads: CASSRLPPGNTEAFF. The DNA of the CDR3 is TGTGCCAGCTCACGACTACCGCCAGGGAACACTGAAGCTTTCTTT.

V is TRBV27 and J is TRBJ1-1; tentatively, D is TRBD1 (5 bases). Germline assignment: CDR1 MNHEY and CDR2 SMNVEV (reference sequence). This CDR3 comprises 16 residues. V was cut by 5 bases and J by 3 bases, with 19 bases left in between. The CDR3 spells CASSPVREGVHTEAFF. The CDR3 DNA sequence: TGTGCCAGCAGTCCGGTCAGGGAGGGTGTCCACACTGAAGCTTTCTTT.

The chain joins TRBV5-6 to TRBJ2-1; tentatively, D is TRBD2 (5 bases). This CDR3 has 14 residues. V dropped 6 bases and J dropped 1 base, with 11 bases sitting between them. CDR1 and CDR2 (germline): SGHDT, YYEEEE. This CDR3 is CASTRGLSYNEQFF. CDR3 bases: TGTGCCAGCACACGGGGTTTATCCTACAATGAGCAGTTCTTC. The variable domain in full, completed from reference TRBV5-6 and TRBJ2-1, reads DAGVTQSPTHLIKTRGQQVTLRCSPKSGHDTVSWYQQALGQGPQFIFQYYEEEERQRGNFPDRFSGHQFPNYSSELNVNALLLGDSALYLCASTRGLSYNEQFFGPGTRLTVL.

V and J are TRBV5-1 and TRBJ2-1; D unclear. CDR1 and CDR2 from the germline V gene are SGHRS and YFSETQ. This CDR3 is built from 14 residues. V was clipped by 3 bases and J by 5 bases, with 12 bases between them. The CDR3 bases are TGCGCCAGCAGCTCCCCGACTGGAAACAATGAGCAGTTCTTC. Protein: CASSSPTGNNEQFF. The full variable domain, completed using reference TRBV5-1 and TRBJ2-1, is KAGVTQTPRYLIKTRGQQVTLSCSPISGHRSVSWYQQTPGQGLQFLFEYFSETQRNKGNFPGRFSGRQFSNSRSEMNVSTLELGDSALYLCASSSPTGNNEQFFGPGTRLTVL.

The V gene is TRBV18, the J gene TRBJ1-3, with D unclear. This CDR3 contains 16 residues. CDR1 and CDR2 (germline): KGHSH, LQKENI. The V and J ends lost 6 bases and 0 bases respectively, with 15 bases between them. CDR3 bases: TGTGCCAGCTCCCCCGGGAGAGGGTCCTCTGGAAACACCATATATTTT. The encoded protein is CASSPGRGSSGNTIYF.